The 18 T cell receptor beta chains given below trace back to one sample, sequenced in a study of T cells in Graves' hyperthyroidism and ophthalmopathy. TCR beta CDR3 regions were amplified from RNA. A set of HTBI primers served as the primers for a first-round RT-PCR of the TCR CDR3. TCRdb fed the multiplex PCR reads into MiXCR, producing one record per CDR3 protein. The data hold about 840,000 distinct CDR3 sequences, with about 38% observed a single time. Sequenced material: blood. All receptors derive from a man younger than 35 with Graves' hyperthyroidism.

The chain couples TRBV11-2 to TRBJ1-1, with D perhaps TRBD1 (5 bases). Germline V gene sequence: CDR1 SGHAT, CDR2 FQNNGV. V was shortened by 5 bases and J by 7 bases, with 8 bases between the two germline ends. This CDR3 has 11 amino acids. CDR3 amino acids: CASSTGGEAFF. The CDR3, as DNA: TGTGCCAGCAGCACTGGGGGTGAAGCTTTCTTT.

As to this clonotype: Sequence at one end of the junction differs from germline and may be a read error. This rearrangement joins TRBV2 to TRBJ2-7; tentatively, D is TRBD2 (6 bases). The CDR3 sequence is 12 residues long. Germline V gene data show CDR1 as SNHLY and CDR2 as FYNNEI. The CDR3 DNA reads TGTGCCAGCGGGGGGTCTCGCTACAAGCAGTACTTC. Translating gives CASGGSRYKQYF.

A few counts support this clonotype. This may be a read error, as it is one base from a much larger clone. The rearrangement links TRBV7-9 to TRBJ1-1; tentatively, D is TRBD1 (5 bases). V was trimmed by 7 bases and J by 5 bases, leaving 8 bases between them. This CDR3 is 11 amino acids long. Looked up from germline, CDR1 is SEHNR and CDR2 is FQNEAQ (reference sequence). The DNA for the CDR3 is TGTGCCAGCAACTACAGGACTGAAGCTTTCTTT. Translated: CASNYRTEAFF.

This clonotype showed up just a few times. J is TRBJ1-5 and V is TRBV7-3, with a tentative D call TRBD1 (6 bases). The CDR3 length is 15 residues. Trimming pared 1 base from V and 7 bases from J, leaving 14 bases between. Looked up from germline, CDR1 is SGHTA and CDR2 is FQGTGA. The CDR3 DNA is TGTGCCAGCAGCTTAAATTCAGGGGTTGGCCAGCCCCAGCATTTT. This translates into CASSLNSGVGQPQHF.

J is TRBJ1-1 and V is TRBV6-6; 8 positions agree with TRBD1. The germline V gene has CDR1 MNHNY and CDR2 SVGAGI (reference sequence). Trimming cost V 5 bases and J 14 bases; bases outside gene matches: 16. This CDR3 is 14 amino acids long. The CDR3 region is CASSPPRGQGGAFF. Written as DNA, the CDR3 is TGTGCCAGCAGTCCGCCCAGGGGGCAGGGGGGTGCGTTCTTT.

The chain links TRBV5-5 to TRBJ1-6; the D is unclear. The CDR3 runs 16 residues. The ends were cut back, 4 bases at V and 4 bases at J, with 15 bases in the middle. The germline gives CDR1 SGHKS, CDR2 YYEKEE (reference sequence). Written as DNA, the CDR3 is TGTGCCAGCAGCCCGGGAATGGCAGCGTATAATTCACCCCTCCACTTT. Its translation: CASSPGMAAYNSPLHF.

There are many counts of this clonotype. The chain is built from TRBV20-1 and TRBJ1-6, with a weak D call TRBD1 (6 bases). The germline V gene encodes CDR1 DFQATT and CDR2 SNEGSKA (reference sequence). The CDR3 has 16 residues. V was trimmed by 0 bases and J by 10 bases, leaving 19 bases between them. The CDR3 protein is CSARDGGLGVWSPLHF. Here the CDR3 DNA reads TGCAGTGCTAGAGATGGGGGGCTGGGCGTGTGGTCACCCCTCCACTTT.

This clonotype was counted many times. This chain joins TRBV20-1 and TRBJ1-1, with TRBD1 as a possible D gene (5 bases). Germline V CDR1 and CDR2: DFQATT, SNEGSKA (reference sequence). The V gene lost 1 base and the J gene lost 0 bases, with 9 bases spanning the gap. The CDR3 totals 14 residues. CDR3 sequence reads: CSARARQMNTEAFF. DNA for the CDR3: TGCAGTGCTAGAGCCAGACAGATGAACACTGAAGCTTTCTTT.

In its sample, this clonotype was seen many times. The chain carries TRBV19 and TRBJ1-5; TRBD1 matches 8 bases. With V trimmed by 4 bases and J by 6 bases, 5 bases remained unmatched. This CDR3 is 14 amino acids long. Per the germline V gene, CDR1 is LNHDA and CDR2 is SQIVND (reference sequence). CDR3 DNA sequence: TGTGCCAGTAGTAAGGACAGGGAGGGTCAGCCCCAGCATTTT. The encoded protein is CASSKDREGQPQHF.

This chain connects TRBV12-3 or TRBV12-4 to TRBJ2-5, with D tentatively TRBD1 or TRBD2 (5 bases each). The length of the CDR3 is 14 residues. Trimming cost V 6 bases and J 1 base, with 12 bases left between them. The CDR3 here is CASRTPGTQETQYF. The CDR3 DNA sequence: TGTGCCAGCAGAACCCCCGGGACCCAAGAGACCCAGTACTTC.

As for this clonotype: This clone may be a read error of a much larger clone one base away. This rearrangement joins TRBV7-6 to TRBJ1-5; D might be TRBD1 (5 bases). The V and J ends lost 4 bases and 2 bases respectively, with 18 bases between them. Germline V gives CDR1 SGHVS, CDR2 FNYEAQ. This CDR3 comprises 17 residues. CDR3 coding DNA: TGTGCCAGCAGCTCAGGGAGACAGTGTGGATGCAATCAGCCCCAGCATTTT. Its protein product is CASSSGRQCGCNQPQHF.

The genes are TRBV7-2 and TRBJ1-5; a possible D gene is TRBD1 (5 bases). V dropped 1 base and J dropped 9 bases, with 16 bases sitting between them. The germline CDR1 and CDR2 sequences are SGHTA and FQGNSA. The CDR3 sequence is 15 residues long. The CDR3: CASSLEAGHNSPQHF. The CDR3 DNA is TGTGCCAGCAGCTTAGAGGCAGGGCACAATTCGCCCCAGCATTTT.

This clonotype was seen many times. As DNA, the CDR3 is TGTGCCAGCAGCCAAGATCGGAGGAATTCACCCCTCCACTTT. As protein: CASSQDRRNSPLHF. V is TRBV4-2 and J is TRBJ1-6; D is unclear. V lost 0 bases and J lost 7, with 7 bases in between. Looked up from germline, CDR1 is LGHNA and CDR2 is YNFKEQ. This CDR3 is built from 14 residues.

Concerning this clonotype: Possible read error: a much larger clone is one base away. The chain is built from TRBV20-1 and TRBJ1-5; possibly TRBD1 for D (5 bases). Germline V gene data show CDR1 as DFQATT and CDR2 as SNEGSKA (reference sequence). The CDR3 is 13 amino acids. The CDR3 region is CSAARGKRQPHHF. As DNA, the CDR3 is TGCAGTGCTGCTCGGGGGAAGAGGCAGCCCCACCATTTT.

This clonotype was seen ten or more times. The chain recombines TRBV4-1 with TRBJ2-7; D possibly corresponds to TRBD2 (6 bases). The CDR3 covers 11 residues. CDR1 and CDR2 from the germline V gene are MGHRA and YSYEKL. Between the trimmed V and J ends, which lost 3 bases and 10 bases, there was a span of 10 bases. For the CDR3, the DNA is TGCGCCAGCAGCCACGGGCGGGATCAGTACTTC. Amino acids: CASSHGRDQYF.

This clonotype came up many times. The chain uses TRBV7-6 and TRBJ1-6; D not certain. V was clipped by 1 base and J by 9 bases, with 7 bases between them. CDR1 is SGHVS and CDR2 is FNYEAQ in the germline V gene. There are 13 residues in the CDR3. CDR3 residues: CASSLGSLSPLHF. The CDR3 DNA sequence: TGTGCCAGCAGCTTAGGTTCTCTTTCACCCCTCCACTTT. Filled out from reference TRBV7-6 and TRBJ1-6, the complete variable domain reads GAGVSQSPRYKVTKRGQDVALRCDPISGHVSLYWYRQALGQGPEFLTYFNYEAQQDKSGLPNDRFSAERPEGSISTLTIQRTEQRDSAMYRCASSLGSLSPLHFGNGTRLTVT.

The chain employs TRBV2 and TRBJ1-1, with TRBD1 as a possible D gene (5 bases). The germline V gene encodes CDR1 SNHLY and CDR2 FYNNEI. Trimming took 6 bases from V and 7 from J, leaving 18 bases between them. The CDR3 consists of 14 residues. CDR3 bases: TGTGCCAGCAGGACGGGGCCACGGAGTGGTGAAGCTTTCTTT. Translated, it gives CASRTGPRSGEAFF.

There are a few counts of this clonotype. The V call is TRBV7-2, the J call TRBJ2-7; 9 bases are shared with TRBD1. CDR3 size: 14 residues. The germline V gene encodes CDR1 SGHTA and CDR2 FQGNSA. J gave up 2 bases and V 5 bases, and 4 bases lay outside the gene matches. The CDR3 DNA reads TGTGCCAGCAGCCTACAGGGGGCCGCCTACGAGCAGTACTTC. Its translation is CASSLQGAAYEQYF.